Presented here are 20 T cell receptor beta chains from one specimen sequenced in a study of neurological immune-mediated disorders. As to time point: longitudinal time-point 2. TCRdb analysed the 5' RACE reads with MiXCR anew, one entry per CDR3 protein. The profile shows 65,000 to 95,000 distinct CDR3 sequences, 5.8% of them singletons. The sequenced material came from PBMCs. All receptors derive from a woman aged 60-75 years with multiple sclerosis.

There are a few counts of this clonotype. V and J are TRBV7-8 and TRBJ1-2; tentatively, D is TRBD1 (6 bases). Germline V gene data show CDR1 as SGHVS and CDR2 as FQNEAQ. CDR3 length equals 13 residues. V lost 1 base to trimming and J lost 8 bases, with 11 bases between them. CDR3 sequence (DNA): TGTGCCAGCAGCTTAGACAGGGTCGGCGGCTACACCTTC. This sequence encodes CASSLDRVGGYTF.

This clonotype appeared many times. The chain is built from TRBV6-2 or TRBV6-3 and TRBJ2-1; no definite D call. The CDR3 contains 13 residues. The germline gives CDR1 MNHEY, CDR2 SVGEGT. With 2 bases removed from V and 6 bases from J, the gap between germline ends came to 8 bases. The CDR3 DNA follows: TGTGCCAGCAGTTACGGGCAAGGCAATGAGCAGTTCTTC. Amino acids: CASSYGQGNEQFF.

This clonotype was counted at least ten times. This chain joins TRBV5-1 and TRBJ1-4; no reliable D call. CDR3 length: 14 amino acids. Germline CDR1 and CDR2: SGHRS and YFSETQ. V was clipped by 0 bases and J by 8 bases, with 11 bases between them. The CDR3 region is CASSLEGRPEKLFF. The CDR3 region has the DNA TGCGCCAGCAGCTTGGAGGGAAGGCCCGAAAAACTGTTTTTT.

This clonotype is classed as medium-sized. This chain connects TRBV27 to TRBJ2-2; D is unclear. Germline CDR1 and CDR2: MNHEY and SMNVEV (reference sequence). This CDR3 region has 11 residues. Trimming took 2 bases from V and 7 from J, leaving 2 bases between them. DNA for the CDR3: TGTGCCAGCAGTTTAAACGGGGAGCTGTTTTTT. Its translation: CASSLNGELFF.

This clonotype has at least ten counts. The V and J genes are TRBV12-3 or TRBV12-4 and TRBJ1-3, with D hard to call. The CDR3 has 15 amino acids. V gave up 0 bases and J gave up 0 bases, with 6 bases separating them. This chain's CDR3 is CASSLATPSGNTIYF. CDR3 in DNA: TGTGCCAGCAGTTTAGCGACCCCCTCTGGAAACACCATATATTTT.

V gene TRBV3-1 combines with J gene TRBJ2-1; the D gene is possibly TRBD1 (6 bases). Germline CDR1 and CDR2: LGHDT and YNNKEL (reference sequence). Trimming stripped 1 base from V and 6 bases from J, with 10 bases between. This CDR3 region has 14 residues. This CDR3 reads CASSQVGALNEQFF. CDR3 bases: TGTGCCAGCAGCCAAGTGGGGGCCCTCAATGAGCAGTTCTTC.

This clonotype was observed at least ten times. J is TRBJ2-1 and V is TRBV5-1, with D perhaps matching TRBD1 (6 bases). CDR3 length equals 16 residues. CDR1 and CDR2 from the germline V gene are SGHRS and YFSETQ. The germline V and J ends were trimmed by 4 bases and 7 bases, with 21 bases remaining between them. CDR3 protein: CASSTVRNRVGNEQFF. CDR3 sequence (DNA): TGCGCCAGCAGCACAGTCCGGAACAGGGTAGGAAATGAGCAGTTCTTC.

This clonotype was found a few times. V is TRBV4-1 and J is TRBJ1-4; TRBD1 aligns across 7 bases. The CDR3 spans 17 residues. Germline V gene sequence: CDR1 MGHRA, CDR2 YSYEKL. The V and J ends lost 6 bases and 5 bases, in that order; junction bases with no gene match: 15. The CDR3 sequence is CASSLTYRGTGNEKLFF. The CDR3 DNA reads TGCGCCAGCAGTCTTACGTACAGGGGCACGGGGAATGAAAAACTGTTTTTT.

This clonotype was found many times. The V call is TRBV15, the J call TRBJ1-1, with 7 bases lining up with TRBD1. Per germline, CDR1 LNHNV and CDR2 YYDKDF (reference sequence). Trimming removed 1 base from V and 0 bases from J; junction bases left unmatched: 8. The CDR3 contains 17 residues. This CDR3 is CATSRGGAGQMNTEAFF. The DNA for the CDR3 is TGTGCCACCAGCAGAGGCGGGGCGGGACAGATGAACACTGAAGCTTTCTTT. Drawing the rest from reference TRBV15 and TRBJ1-1, the complete variable domain is DAMVIQNPRYQVTQFGKPVTLSCSQTLNHNVMYWYQQKSSQAPKLLFHYYDKDFNNEADTPDNFQSRRPNTSFCFLDIRSPGLGDTAMYLCATSRGGAGQMNTEAFFGQGTRLTVV.

This clonotype was seen at least ten times. The V and J genes are TRBV2 and TRBJ2-2; 8 bases are shared with TRBD1. V shed 4 bases and J 0 bases; nucleotides not matched to a gene: 1. Germline V lookup: CDR1 SNHLY, CDR2 FYNNEI. CDR3 size: 15 residues. As DNA, the CDR3 is TGTGCCAGCAGTGGGACAGGGACGAACACCGGGGAGCTGTTTTTT. It encodes CASSGTGTNTGELFF.

This clonotype was recorded at least ten times. The rearrangement uses TRBV5-1 and TRBJ2-7; the D gene is possibly TRBD1 (5 bases). V lost 3 bases and J lost 1, with 11 bases in between. CDR3 length equals 14 residues. Germline CDR1 is SGHRS and CDR2 is YFSETQ. The CDR3 bases are TGCGCCAGCAGCTCCGCGACAGTATCCTACGAGCAGTACTTC. It yields the protein CASSSATVSYEQYF.

This clonotype turned up a few times. The rearrangement joins TRBV6-5 to TRBJ1-1, with D possibly matching TRBD1 (5 bases). V was trimmed by 0 bases and J by 4 bases, leaving 9 bases between them. CDR1 MNHEY and CDR2 SVGAGI come from the germline V gene. CDR3 size: 14 residues. The chain's CDR3 is CASSYSGRATEAFF. The DNA for the CDR3 is TGTGCCAGCAGTTACTCCGGCAGGGCCACTGAAGCTTTCTTT.

This clonotype has more than one count but fewer than ten. The rearrangement uses TRBV7-9 and TRBJ1-4, with D perhaps TRBD1 (5 bases). Germline CDR1 and CDR2: SEHNR and FQNEAQ (reference sequence). CDR3 length: 15 residues. V lost 1 base to trimming and J lost 4 bases, with 10 bases between them. The CDR3 DNA sequence: TGTGCCAGCAGCTTAGGGGCAGGGAATAATGAAAAACTGTTTTTT. It yields the protein CASSLGAGNNEKLFF. The variable domain in full, completed from reference TRBV7-9 and TRBJ1-4, reads DTGVSQNPRHKITKRGQNVTFRCDPISEHNRLYWYRQTLGQGPEFLTYFQNEAQLEKSRLLSDRFSAERPKGSFSTLEIQRTEQGDSAMYLCASSLGAGNNEKLFFGSGTQLSVL.

Many counts were recorded for this clonotype. The V call is TRBV5-1, the J call TRBJ2-7; D is uncertain. Germline assignment: CDR1 SGHRS and CDR2 YFSETQ. Trimming stripped 0 bases from V and 9 bases from J, with 10 bases between. This CDR3 spans 12 amino acids. The DNA for the CDR3 is TGCGCCAGCAGCTTGGGCACAGTTCCGCAGTACTTC. It yields the protein CASSLGTVPQYF.

This clonotype was detected many times. The V gene is TRBV27, the J gene TRBJ2-1; a possible D gene is TRBD1 (6 bases). V shed 2 bases and J shed 0 bases, with 11 bases lying between them. Germline V CDR1 and CDR2: MNHEY, SMNVEV (reference sequence). The CDR3 contains 16 residues. CDR3 coding DNA: TGTGCCAGCAGTTTACTGAGGGGGAGCTCCTACAATGAGCAGTTCTTC. Residues: CASSLLRGSSYNEQFF.

This rearrangement joins TRBV15 to TRBJ1-3, with unresolved D. This CDR3 has 14 residues. V dropped 0 bases and J dropped 0 bases, with 3 bases sitting between them. Germline CDR1 LNHNV, CDR2 YYDKDF (reference sequence). CDR3 coding DNA: TGTGCCACCAGCAGAGAAGACTCTGGAAACACCATATATTTT. Translated, it gives CATSREDSGNTIYF.

This clonotype showed up many times. J is TRBJ2-5 and V is TRBV5-1; 9 bases line up with TRBD2. Germline CDR1 and CDR2: SGHRS and YFSETQ. V was clipped by 0 bases and J by 4 bases; unmatched bases: 7. The CDR3 is made up of 16 amino acids. The CDR3 bases are TGCGCCAGCAGCTTGGCGCCAGCGACTAGCGGAGAGACCCAGTACTTC. Translated: CASSLAPATSGETQYF.

This clonotype appeared many times. V and J are TRBV5-1 and TRBJ2-1; tentatively, D is TRBD2 (6 bases). The ends were cut back, 0 bases at V and 7 bases at J, with 11 bases in the middle. The V gene's germline CDR1 is SGHRS and CDR2 YFSETQ. The CDR3 loop spans 14 amino acids. CDR3 coding DNA: TGCGCCAGCAGCTTGGTACAGGAGGGGAATGAGCAGTTCTTC. Its protein is CASSLVQEGNEQFF.

This clonotype was counted at least ten times. The CDR3 region is CAISLEDTQYF. The CDR3 DNA reads as TGTGCCATCAGTCTTGAGGATACGCAGTATTTT. The V and J genes are TRBV10-3 and TRBJ2-3; no clear D. Germline lookup yields CDR1 ENHRY and CDR2 SYGVKD. Trimming took off 5 bases at V and 6 bases at J, with 6 bases between the two ends. The CDR3 covers 11 residues.

A word on this clonotype: This could be a read error, since a much larger clone is one nucleotide away. The J gene is TRBJ2-3, the V gene TRBV5-6; 7 nucleotides match TRBD2. Per the germline V gene, CDR1 is SGHDT and CDR2 is YYEEEE. The CDR3 covers 14 residues. CDR3 nucleotides: TGTTCCAGCAGCTTGCGGGGGTACACAGATACGCAGTATTTT. The encoded protein is CSSSLRGYTDTQYF.